What follows are 18 T cell receptor beta chains derived from one specimen sequenced in a study of human T cells and chemical hapten exposure (dated by TCRdb to the early 2020s). Library construction relied on RACE. These reads were obtained on a NextSeq 500. The public sequencing data were trimmed at Q25 with fastp and processed into clonotypes with MiXCR by TCRdb, which kept only in-frame beta chains. Each entry merges the rows of one CDR3 protein and shows their most common DNA and genes. In all, the sample holds more than 65,000 distinct CDR3 sequences, and 10% of those were seen once. Roughly 1.4% of the sample lies in the top ten. The time point tag for this specimen amounts to: patch test 1, 2 weeks after DPC sensitization. Interpreted using the paper, the treatment or condition label stands for: therapeutic diphenylcyclopropenone sensitization with weekly scalp DPC. This specimen was whole blood, taken in connection with sensitization to the hapten diphenylcyclopropenone (DPC). The origin of the receptors is a woman between 50 and 59 years old with alopecia areata. Some clones in this sample may be carry-over from other donors' samples.

The chain recombines TRBV6-5 with TRBJ1-2; D call uncertain. Germline loops: CDR1 MNHEY, CDR2 SVGAGI. Trimming stripped 5 bases from V and 0 bases from J, with 7 bases between. The CDR3 is 13 residues long. The CDR3 DNA sequence: TGTGCCAGCAGTCCAATCGCTAACTATGGCTACACCTTC. Translation gives CASSPIANYGYTF.

This clonotype came up a few times. This chain uses TRBV11-2 with TRBJ2-5; possibly TRBD1 for D (6 bases). Germline V lookup: CDR1 SGHAT, CDR2 FQNNGV. CDR3 size: 15 residues. Trimming took 2 bases from V and 2 from J, leaving 12 bases between them. CDR3 sequence reads: CASSLQGYGQETQYF. In DNA, the CDR3 is TGTGCCAGCAGCTTACAGGGGTATGGTCAAGAGACCCAGTACTTC. The complete variable domain, with remaining parts taken from reference TRBV11-2 and TRBJ2-5, reads EAGVAQSPRYKIIEKRQSVAFWCNPISGHATLYWYQQILGQGPKLLIQFQNNGVVDDSQLPKDRFSAERLKGVDSTLKIQPAKLEDSAVYLCASSLQGYGQETQYFGPGTRLLVL.

This clonotype was observed many times. The V call is TRBV6-1, the J call TRBJ2-7; weak D call: TRBD1 (6 bases). The V and J ends lost 5 bases and 6 bases respectively, with 14 bases between them. Germline CDR1 and CDR2: MNHNS and SASEGT. CDR3 length: 13 amino acids. The CDR3 DNA reads as TGTGCCAGCAGTCCCGGGACACTTTCCGAGCAGTACTTC. Translating it yields CASSPGTLSEQYF.

The CDR3 nucleotides are TGTGCCAGCAGTGTACAGGGGGCGAGCTATGGCTACACCTTC. Encoded protein: CASSVQGASYGYTF. This chain joins TRBV6-6 and TRBJ1-2; TRBD1 matches 9 bases. The CDR3 runs 14 residues. CDR1 is MNHNY and CDR2 is SVGAGI in the germline V gene (reference sequence). Germline trimming cut 5 bases from V and 4 bases from J; bases unmatched to any gene: 5.

Only a few counts were recorded for this clonotype. The V call is TRBV29-1, the J call TRBJ1-4; 7 nucleotides align to TRBD1. The V gene's germline CDR1 is SQVTM and CDR2 ANQGSEA. Trimming removed 6 bases from V and 6 bases from J; junction bases left unmatched: 10. There are 14 residues in the CDR3. The CDR3 protein is CSVAKTGFDEKLFF. Here the CDR3 DNA reads TGCAGCGTAGCAAAGACAGGGTTTGATGAAAAACTGTTTTTT.

The chain carries TRBV6-2 or TRBV6-3 and TRBJ2-7, with 12 bases that match TRBD2. Germline-derived CDR1 and CDR2 are MNHEY and SVGEGT. V dropped 7 bases and J dropped 5; count of bases not matched to a gene: 9. This CDR3 has 15 residues. The CDR3 DNA is TGTGCCAGCACCAGACTAGCGGGAGTTAATCACGAGCAGTACTTC. This sequence encodes CASTRLAGVNHEQYF.

This chain uses TRBV3-1 with TRBJ2-3; 9 positions agree with TRBD1. Germline trimming cut 1 base from V and 0 bases from J; bases unmatched to any gene: 8. This CDR3 has 18 residues. The V gene's germline CDR1 is LGHDT and CDR2 YNNKEL (reference sequence). The DNA for the CDR3 is TGTGCCAGCAGCCAAGCCGGGACAGGGCCCTCTAGCACAGATACGCAGTATTTT. This translates into CASSQAGTGPSSTDTQYF.

The rearrangement uses TRBV20-1 and TRBJ2-3; weak D call: TRBD2 (5 bases). Germline values: CDR1 DFQATT, CDR2 SNEGSKA (reference sequence). The CDR3 contains 13 residues. Trimming removed 3 bases at V and 4 bases at J, with 11 bases between. CDR3 sequence reads: CSASRGRADTQYF. The CDR3 region has the DNA TGCAGTGCTAGTCGGGGTCGCGCAGATACGCAGTATTTT.

The chain recombines TRBV9 with TRBJ2-3; a weak D match, TRBD1 (6 bases). V lost 4 bases and J 0 bases, leaving 15 bases between the germline ends. From germline, CDR1 is SGDLS and CDR2 YYNGEE. CDR3 length: 16 amino acids. CDR3 loop: CASSPGVVLSTDTQYF. For the CDR3, the DNA is TGTGCCAGCAGCCCAGGGGTAGTCCTTAGCACAGATACGCAGTATTTT.

This clonotype was seen more than once but under ten times. This chain links TRBV12-3 or TRBV12-4 with TRBJ2-2; 12 bases are shared with TRBD2. J was trimmed by 6 bases and V by 1 base; bases with no gene match: 6. This CDR3 is 17 amino acids long. The CDR3 spells CASSLVLAGGPAGELFF. CDR3 bases: TGTGCCAGCAGTTTAGTGCTAGCGGGAGGGCCGGCCGGGGAGCTGTTTTTT.

The rearrangement uses TRBV3-1 and TRBJ2-3, with 7 bases lining up with TRBD2. Germline trimming cut 4 bases from V and 5 bases from J; bases unmatched to any gene: 12. The CDR3 extends over 16 amino acids. CDR1 LGHDT and CDR2 YNNKEL come from the germline V gene (reference sequence). DNA of the CDR3: TGTGCCAGCAGCCCCTTCGGGACGGGAGGTGGAGATACGCAGTATTTT. Translation gives CASSPFGTGGGDTQYF.

This rearrangement joins TRBV7-9 to TRBJ2-2; TRBD2 matches at 8 bases. V was pared by 2 bases and J by 1 base, with 6 bases of the junction left unmatched. The CDR3 is 17 amino acids. Germline lookup yields CDR1 SEHNR and CDR2 FQNEAQ (reference sequence). The CDR3 coding sequence is TGTGCCAGCAGCTTAACTCCCCTAGCGGGGAACACCGGGGAGCTGTTTTTT. It translates to CASSLTPLAGNTGELFF. Filled out from reference TRBV7-9 and TRBJ2-2, the complete variable domain reads DTGVSQNPRHKITKRGQNVTFRCDPISEHNRLYWYRQTLGQGPEFLTYFQNEAQLEKSRLLSDRFSAERPKGSFSTLEIQRTEQGDSAMYLCASSLTPLAGNTGELFFGEGSRLTVL.

J is TRBJ2-2 and V is TRBV3-1; D unresolved. Per the germline V gene, CDR1 is LGHDT and CDR2 is YNNKEL (reference sequence). This CDR3 is built from 12 residues. The V end was cut by 4 bases, the J end by 7 bases, with 7 bases between. CDR3 residues: CASSRIRGELFF. CDR3 sequence (DNA): TGTGCCAGCAGCCGGATCCGCGGGGAGCTGTTTTTT.

This clonotype came up a few times. The rearrangement links TRBV21-1 to TRBJ2-7; the listed D gene, TRBD2, was not tested against the DNA. TRBV21-1 is labeled a pseudogene. The CDR3 contains 13 residues. The CDR3 loop is CASPGLALYEQYF. The DNA of the CDR3 is TGTGCCAGCCCCGGTCTGGCCCTCTACGAGCAGTACTTC.

J is TRBJ2-1 and V is TRBV6-4, with D possibly matching TRBD2 (6 bases). Trimming left V 6 bases short and J 8 bases short, with 14 bases between. This CDR3 has 13 amino acids. From germline, CDR1 is MRHNA and CDR2 SNTAGT. CDR3 in DNA: TGTGCCAGCAGCCGGGACTTAGCGTATGAGCAGTTCTTC. As protein: CASSRDLAYEQFF.

Only a few counts were recorded for this clonotype. J is TRBJ2-3 and V is TRBV24-1; TRBD2 agrees at 7 bases. The CDR3 runs 13 residues. The J segment lost 7 bases and the V segment lost 9 bases, leaving 9 bases of the junction unmatched. Germline V lookup: CDR1 KGHDR, CDR2 SFDVKD. In DNA form, the CDR3 reads TGTGCCACCGGTCCCAGCGGGATCAATACGCAGTATTTT. Translating it yields CATGPSGINTQYF.

This clonotype was seen a few times. The rearrangement uses TRBV3-1 and TRBJ1-2; a weak D match, TRBD1 (5 bases). V dropped 4 bases and J dropped 2 bases, with 14 bases sitting between them. The CDR3 runs 15 residues. Germline CDR1 and CDR2: LGHDT and YNNKEL (reference sequence). Here the CDR3 DNA reads TGTGCCAGCAGCCCTGTGGGACCGTGGAACTATGGCTACACCTTC. Protein product: CASSPVGPWNYGYTF.

The chain employs TRBV7-9 and TRBJ1-1; D unresolved. CDR1 is SEHNR, CDR2 FQNEAQ, per germline (reference sequence). The CDR3 is made up of 16 amino acids. The germline V and J ends were trimmed by 5 bases and 2 bases, with 18 bases remaining between them. The CDR3 DNA follows: TGTGCCAGCAGCCGAGACCGGGTGCCCCAAAACACTGAAGCTTTCTTT. This gives the protein CASSRDRVPQNTEAFF.